The clone carrying this T cell receptor beta chain was seen only a few times. Its cognate antigen is unknown. Germline values: CDR1 DFQATT, CDR2 SNEGSKA (reference sequence). The CDR3 extends over 16 amino acids. V dropped 2 bases and J dropped 3; count of bases not matched to a gene: 9. These data belong to a study of response to subunit inactivated influenza vaccine. TCRdb used MiXCR to reprocess the RT-PCR reads, holding one entry per CDR3 protein. The data show hundreds of thousands of distinct CDR3 sequences, with approximately 17% seen just once and over 2.5% held by the top ten. Study-wide results and caveats: Every seasonal influenza vaccination brings in few new T cells, the authors suggested.

The sample in question was CD4+ T cells sorted from PBMCs, obtained 23 months after vaccination. The TCR sequence derives from a man between 50 and 69 years old who received an inactivated influenza vaccine. V usage is TRBV20-1 and J usage is TRBJ2-1, with 8 bases matching TRBD2. The CDR3 loop reads CSARKAGGTGYNEQFF. The CDR3 bases are TGCAGTGCTAGAAAGGCGGGGGGAACGGGCTACAATGAGCAGTTCTTC.